What follows is one T cell receptor (beta chain) and its context. The antigen is unknown. V dropped 2 bases and J dropped 3; count of bases not matched to a gene: 11. CDR1 is GTSNPN, CDR2 SVGIG, per germline (reference sequence). This CDR3 is built from 16 residues. This sample stems from a study of lymphopenia after photon versus proton radiotherapy. Findings of the study overall: Proton therapy kept repertoires fairly stable, unlike photons, which gained effector/memory cells.

Clones were sequenced by immunoSEQ multiplex PCR, and TCRdb holds only the in-frame ones, with some missing. The sample has 150,000 to 200,000 clones; around 85% are singletons. This clonotype originated in a man aged 45-65 years with gastric cancer. V usage is TRBV30 and J usage is TRBJ2-7; 9 nucleotides agree with TRBD1. The sequencing used peripheral blood, collected from a patient treated with photon-based radiotherapy. The CDR3 nucleotides read TGTGCCTGGAGTTTCCGGGGGACAGGGATTGGCTACGAGCAGTACTTC. It specifies CAWSFRGTGIGYEQYF.